This is a list of T cell receptor beta chains from one sample in a study of blood T cell repertoires in COVID-19. Assay: immunoSEQ multiplex PCR; the TCRdb copy retains only in-frame clones and omits some. The sample holds approximately 150,000 clones, 84% seen once. The sequenced sample consisted of peripheral blood. Every receptor here comes from a woman in her 50s in a cohort sampled during active or convalescent COVID-19. Both conserved end residues are part of each CDR3. D genes are given only for firm matches. The listing skips clone size in some rows; elsewhere it reads once, few, many or a size class.

j_call	d_call	v_call	cdr3_length	clone_size	cdr3_aa	cdr3_nt
TRBJ1-4	-	TRBV30	14	-	CAWDEDSRNEKLFF	TGTGCCTGGGATGAAGACAGCCGTAATGAAAAACTGTTTTTT
TRBJ2-3	TRBD2	TRBV4-2	16	-	CASSPRAGGVTDTQYF	TGTGCCAGCAGCCCCCGAGCGGGGGGGGTCACAGATACGCAGTATTTT
TRBJ2-1	TRBD2	TRBV19	16	-	CASSFRTSGGNNEQFF	TGTGCCAGTAGTTTCAGGACTAGCGGGGGGAACAATGAGCAGTTCTTC
TRBJ2-2	-	TRBV21-1	16	-	CATKRGIRSNTGELFF	TGTGCCACCAAGCGGGGGATACGATCGAACACCGGGGAGCTGTTTTTT
TRBJ1-6	TRBD1	TRBV3-1/TRBV3-2	16	-	CASSQQTGTGYSPLHF	TGTGCCAGCAGCCAACAAACCGGGACAGGGTATTCACCCCTCCACTTT
TRBJ2-1	TRBD1	TRBV6-6	15	-	CASSRDRGSYNEQFF	TGTGCCAGCAGTCGGGACAGGGGTTCCTACAATGAGCAGTTCTTC
TRBJ2-6	TRBD1	TRBV5-1	19	-	CASSVPGTGSHTGANVLTF	TGCGCCAGCAGCGTACCCGGGACAGGGTCCCATACCGGGGCCAACGTCCTGACTTTC
TRBJ1-4	-	TRBV3-1/TRBV3-2	14	once	CASSQQGPGEKLFF	TGTGCCAGCAGCCAGCAGGGGCCGGGGGAAAAACTGTTTTTT
TRBJ1-6	TRBD1	TRBV7-3	14	-	CASSLSGGDSPLHF	TGTGCCAGCAGCTTATCAGGGGGCGATTCACCCCTCCACTTT
TRBJ2-1	TRBD2	TRBV7-3	15	-	CASSSGGAGYNEQFF	TGTGCCAGCAGCTCCGGGGGGGCCGGTTACAATGAGCAGTTCTTC
TRBJ1-1	-	TRBV24-1	13	-	CATRGAMNTEAFF	TGTGCCACCAGGGGGGCCATGAACACTGAAGCTTTCTTT
TRBJ2-3	-	TRBV9	15	-	CASSVGGGAQDTQYF	TGTGCCAGCAGCGTAGGAGGCGGGGCGCAAGATACGCAGTATTTT
TRBJ2-3	TRBD2	TRBV5-1	21	-	CASSLDPIRLAGIPSTDTQYF	TGCGCCAGCAGCTTGGACCCAATACGACTAGCGGGGATACCTAGCACAGATACGCAGTATTTT
TRBJ1-6	TRBD1	TRBV6-5	14	-	CASTPGQGDAPLHF	TGTGCCAGCACTCCGGGACAGGGGGACGCACCCCTCCACTTT
TRBJ2-3	-	TRBV27	14	-	CASQPGISTDTQYF	TGTGCCAGCCAACCGGGGATTAGCACAGATACGCAGTATTTT
TRBJ2-1	TRBD2	TRBV10-3	14	-	CAISEREGYNEQFF	TGTGCCATCAGTGAAAGGGAGGGTTACAATGAGCAGTTCTTC
TRBJ2-1	-	TRBV4-1	15	-	CASSQESRGINEQFF	TGCGCCAGCAGCCAAGAGTCTCGGGGGATAAATGAGCAGTTCTTC
TRBJ2-1	-	TRBV10-3	14	-	CAIRAGADADEQFF	TGTGCCATCCGGGCGGGGGCCGACGCTGATGAGCAGTTCTTC
TRBJ2-5	TRBD2	TRBV5-1	16	-	CASSLAGGGAGKTQYF	TGCGCCAGCAGCTTGGCCGGCGGGGGGGCAGGCAAGACCCAGTACTTC
TRBJ2-7	-	TRBV6-1	14	few	CASSEQKISYEQYF	TGTGCCAGCAGTGAACAGAAGATATCCTACGAGCAGTACTTC
TRBJ2-1	TRBD2	TRBV4-3	17	-	CASSQVLAGADYNEQFF	TGCGCCAGCAGCCAAGTGCTAGCGGGGGCGGACTACAATGAGCAGTTCTTC
TRBJ1-2	TRBD1	TRBV12-3/TRBV12-4	13	-	CASSYGQAYGYTF	TGTGCCAGCAGTTATGGACAGGCCTATGGCTACACCTTC
TRBJ2-7	-	TRBV7-3	14	-	CASSLVQGSYEQYF	TGTGCCAGCAGCTTAGTACAGGGTTCTTACGAGCAGTACTTC
TRBJ2-5	TRBD2	TRBV5-1	16	once	CASSLGGGGLQETQYF	TGCGCCAGCAGCTTGGGAGGCGGGGGGTTACAAGAGACCCAGTACTTC
TRBJ1-4	-	TRBV6-4	13	-	CASSGRGAEKLFF	TGTGCCAGCAGTGGGAGGGGAGCTGAAAAACTGTTTTTT